The rows below give T cell receptor beta chains drawn from one sample of a study of CD8+ T cells in alopecia areata. The data were produced by immunoSEQ multiplex PCR, yet TCRdb's version contains in-frame clones alone and is incomplete. The sample carries more than 200,000 clones, roughly 64% recorded once. The starting material was CD4+ T cells sorted from blood, obtained at week 4, from a patient treated with tofacitinib. These receptors all stem from a human donor with alopecia areata. Each CDR3 is given with its conserved first and last residue. The order of the fields is V gene, J gene, clone size, D gene, CDR3 protein, CDR3 DNA. The D gene is left open where the match is weak. Clone size is given for some rows only: seen once, a few or many times, or a class if the clone is expanded.

>TRBV4-1|TRBJ1-4|.|TRBD1
CASSPSGTGNEKLFF
TGCGCCAGCAGCCCCTCCGGGACAGGGAATGAAAAACTGTTTTTT
>TRBV30|TRBJ1-2|.|.
CAWSVLLGDGYTF
TGTGCCTGGAGTGTACTTTTAGGGGATGGCTACACCTTC
>TRBV4-3|TRBJ1-2|few|TRBD1
CASSQGDRGYGYTF
TGCGCCAGCAGCCAAGGCGACAGGGGGTATGGCTACACCTTC
>TRBV7-9|TRBJ2-1|.|TRBD1
CASSSRSVWDRVYNEQFF
TGTGCCAGCAGTTCCCGAAGCGTTTGGGACAGAGTCTACAATGAGCAGTTCTTC
>TRBV29-1|TRBJ2-1|.|TRBD1
CSAPGQGFSEQFF
TGCAGCGCGCCGGGACAGGGATTCAGTGAGCAGTTCTTC
>TRBV29-1|TRBJ2-7|.|.
CSGRTDSYEQYF
TGCAGCGGCCGGACAGACTCCTACGAGCAGTACTTC
>TRBV5-1|TRBJ1-5|.|.
CASRQGGDVDQPQHF
TGCGCCAGCAGACAGGGAGGGGATGTGGATCAGCCCCAGCATTTT
>TRBV7-9|TRBJ1-2|.|.
CASSPGPGNYGYTF
TGTGCCAGCAGCCCAGGGCCAGGGAACTATGGCTACACCTTC
>TRBV30|TRBJ2-6|.|TRBD1
CAWSVSQGAGANVLTF
TGTGCCTGGAGTGTCTCTCAGGGGGCTGGGGCCAACGTCCTGACTTTC
>TRBV29-1|TRBJ1-1|.|.
CSVLKVMNTEAFF
TGCAGCGTCCTTAAAGTCATGAACACTGAAGCTTTCTTT
>TRBV15|TRBJ1-1|.|.
CATSSGRNTEAFF
TGTGCCACCAGCAGTGGAAGGAACACTGAAGCTTTCTTT
>TRBV12-5|TRBJ2-1|.|.
CASGDLGDEQFF
TGTGCTAGTGGCGACTTAGGGGATGAGCAGTTCTTC
>TRBV2|TRBJ1-2|few|TRBD1
CASSEGDRRITF
TGTGCCAGCAGTGAAGGGGACAGGAGGATCACCTTC
>TRBV18|TRBJ2-7|.|.
CASSLSVRYEQYF
TGTGCCAGCTCACTATCAGTCAGGTACGAGCAGTACTTC
>TRBV5-1|TRBJ2-7|.|TRBD1
CASSLSQGGLIDEQYF
TGCGCCAGCAGCTTGTCGCAAGGGGGCCTGATCGACGAGCAGTACTTC
>TRBV2|TRBJ1-1|.|.
CASSVYSEAFF
TGTGCCAGCAGTGTGTACAGCGAAGCTTTCTTT
>TRBV30|TRBJ1-2|.|TRBD1
CAWSPGQGGRYGYTF
TGTGCCTGGAGTCCAGGACAGGGAGGCCGCTATGGCTACACCTTC
>TRBV7-2|TRBJ2-5|.|.
CASSSWVGETQYF
TGTGCCAGCAGCTCTTGGGTTGGGGAGACCCAGTACTTC
>TRBV7-9|TRBJ2-1|once|.
CASRGSLLYNEQFF
TGTGCCAGCAGGGGTAGTCTACTCTACAATGAGCAGTTCTTC
>TRBV5-1|TRBJ2-7|few|.
CASSQSQGSGNEQYF
TGCGCCAGCAGCCAATCCCAGGGGAGTGGAAACGAGCAGTACTTC
>TRBV6-5|TRBJ1-2|.|TRBD1
CASLRDRGGYTF
TGTGCCAGCCTTCGAGACAGGGGGGGCTACACCTTC
>TRBV6-6|TRBJ2-2|.|TRBD2
CASRRAGGNGELFF
TGTGCCAGCAGGAGAGCGGGGGGGAACGGGGAGCTGTTTTTT
>TRBV6-6|TRBJ1-5|.|TRBD1
CASSDRAINQPQHF
TGTGCCAGCAGTGACAGGGCAATCAATCAGCCCCAGCATTTT
>TRBV6-5|TRBJ1-1|.|TRBD1
CASSSLLQGAEAFF
TGTGCCAGCAGTTCCCTATTACAGGGGGCTGAAGCTTTCTTT
>TRBV5-1|TRBJ2-7|.|TRBD1
CASSLAPGQGDYEQYF
TGCGCCAGCAGCTTGGCCCCGGGACAGGGGGATTACGAGCAGTACTTC
>TRBV7-6|TRBJ2-7|.|.
CASSLGTTGLSSYEQYF
TGTGCCAGCAGCTTAGGCACGACAGGTTTGAGCTCCTACGAGCAGTACTTC
>TRBV29-1|TRBJ2-1|.|.
CSVFEGKNEQFF
TGCAGCGTTTTTGAGGGAAAGAATGAGCAGTTCTTC
>TRBV30|TRBJ2-7|.|.
CAWTRFLSSYEQYF
TGTGCCTGGACTCGTTTTCTTAGCTCCTACGAGCAGTACTTC
>TRBV7-9|TRBJ1-1|.|.
CASSSSDVMNTEAFF
TGTGCCAGCAGCTCCTCGGACGTTATGAACACTGAAGCTTTCTTT
>TRBV6-5|TRBJ2-2|few|.
CASSYMATGELFF
TGTGCCAGCAGTTACATGGCCACCGGGGAGCTGTTTTTT
>TRBV29-1|TRBJ2-1|.|TRBD2
CSVMTSGGLNNEQFF
TGCAGCGTTATGACTAGCGGGGGCCTAAACAATGAGCAGTTCTTC
>TRBV4-1|TRBJ1-1|.|TRBD1
CASSLRQGPMNTEAFF
TGCGCCAGCAGCCTAAGACAGGGGCCAATGAACACTGAAGCTTTCTTT
>TRBV4-2|TRBJ1-6|.|.
CASSQELPGAGSNSPLHF
TGTGCCAGCAGCCAAGAGCTACCGGGGGCAGGGTCCAATTCACCCCTCCACTTT
>TRBV27|TRBJ2-7|.|.
CASSLYAPLQARWEVQYF
TGTGCCAGCAGTTTATATGCCCCGCTGCAAGCCAGATGGGAGGTGCAGTACTTC
>TRBV5-1|TRBJ2-1|few|.
CASSGGTLKVNEQFF
TGCGCCAGCAGCGGGGGAACCCTTAAGGTTAATGAGCAGTTCTTC
>TRBV30|TRBJ1-1|.|.
CAWSPSGGAFF
TGTGCCTGGAGTCCCAGTGGAGGAGCTTTCTTT